This is a list of T cell receptor beta chains from one sample in a study of memory CD4+ T cells and cytomegalovirus serostatus. Only in-frame clones appear in the TCRdb table, and some are missing; sequencing was by immunoSEQ multiplex PCR. The sample lists around 25,000 clones; approximately 80% were seen once. The sequenced sample consisted of memory CD4+ T cells from blood. These receptors all come from an adult in good health and CMV-seronegative. CDR3s include the opening cysteine and the closing phenylalanine or tryptophan. The D gene is left open where the match is weak. Clone size is not always given. Where it is, it says once, few, many or a class for expanded clones.

TRBJ2-3 | TRBV19 | 13 | . | . | CASSQGRGDTQYF | TGTGCCAGTAGTCAGGGCCGCGGAGATACGCAGTATTTT
TRBJ2-7 | TRBV7-2 | 15 | . | . | CASSAGGGTSYEQYF | TGTGCCAGCAGCGCCGGAGGCGGAACGTCCTACGAGCAGTACTTC
TRBJ2-3 | TRBV18 | 15 | . | . | CASSSLPLSTDTQYF | TGTGCCAGCTCATCTCTTCCACTTAGCACAGATACGCAGTATTTT
TRBJ1-5 | TRBV5-1 | 15 | . | . | CASSLEGYSNQPQHF | TGCGCCAGCAGCTTGGAGGGGTATAGCAATCAGCCCCAGCATTTT
TRBJ2-1 | TRBV11-3 | 16 | TRBD2 | . | CASSLGASGAYNEQFF | TGTGCCAGCAGCTTAGGAGCTAGCGGGGCGTACAATGAGCAGTTCTTC
TRBJ1-3 | TRBV29-1 | 15 | . | . | CSVEVPSFSGNTIYF | TGCAGCGTTGAAGTCCCCAGCTTCTCTGGAAACACCATATATTTT
TRBJ1-2 | TRBV7-2 | 14 | . | once | CASSSRPPVHGYTF | TGTGCCAGCAGCTCGAGACCGCCGGTGCATGGCTACACCTTC
TRBJ2-3 | TRBV6-7 | 8 | . | . | CAKDTQYF | TGTGCCAAAGATACGCAGTATTTT
TRBJ1-6 | TRBV4-2 | 13 | TRBD1 | . | CASSLDRVSPLHF | TGTGCCAGCAGCTTGGACAGGGTCTCACCCCTCCACTTT
TRBJ2-1 | TRBV7-9 | 14 | TRBD2 | . | CASSLSGTNNEQFF | TGTGCCAGCAGCTTGTCCGGGACTAACAATGAGCAGTTCTTC
TRBJ1-1 | TRBV29-1 | 12 | TRBD1 | few | CSVGQGGTEAFF | TGCAGCGTTGGACAGGGGGGCACTGAAGCTTTCTTT
TRBJ1-1 | TRBV7-6 | 14 | . | . | CASSIQEMNTEAFF | TGTGCCAGCAGCATACAGGAGATGAACACTGAAGCTTTCTTT
TRBJ2-1 | TRBV18 | 18 | . | . | CASSPRPPRPGAYNEQFF | TGTGCCAGCTCACCGCGACCCCCGCGACCCGGGGCCTACAATGAGCAGTTCTTC
TRBJ2-1 | TRBV7-2 | 16 | TRBD2 | . | CASSPGLAGAGNEQFF | TGTGCCAGCAGCCCGGGACTAGCGGGAGCGGGAAATGAGCAGTTCTTC
TRBJ2-5 | TRBV6-1 | 15 | TRBD1 | . | CASSDGSGGLETQYF | TGTGCCAGCAGTGACGGTTCAGGGGGCTTGGAGACCCAGTACTTC
TRBJ2-3 | TRBV6-5 | 13 | . | . | CASREPGSYTQYF | TGTGCCAGCAGGGAGCCCGGATCTTATACGCAGTATTTT
TRBJ2-3 | TRBV14 | 15 | . | . | CASSQQATLKDTQYF | TGTGCCAGCAGCCAACAAGCGACTTTGAAGGATACGCAGTATTTT
TRBJ2-2 | TRBV29-1 | 13 | . | . | CSVTRTGRGELFF | TGCAGCGTTACACGGACGGGGCGCGGGGAGCTGTTTTTT
TRBJ2-1 | TRBV19 | 15 | TRBD2 | medium-sized | CASSRPGLVENEQFF | TGTGCCAGTAGTAGACCGGGACTAGTAGAGAATGAGCAGTTCTTC
TRBJ2-5 | TRBV29-1 | 13 | . | . | CSVLDPSRETQYF | TGCAGCGTCCTGGACCCTTCGCGAGAGACCCAGTACTTC
TRBJ2-7 | TRBV11-2 | 13 | . | . | CASSLSHDYEQYF | TGTGCCAGCAGCTTATCTCACGACTACGAGCAGTACTTC
TRBJ1-6 | TRBV7-8 | 18 | . | . | CASSLGWGAMSYNSPLHF | TGTGCCAGCAGCTTAGGGTGGGGGGCTATGTCCTATAATTCACCCCTCCACTTT
TRBJ2-7 | TRBV28 | 13 | . | . | CASSRTGGNEQYF | TGTGCCAGCAGCCGAACTGGGGGTAACGAGCAGTACTTC
TRBJ1-2 | TRBV6-5 | 13 | . | . | CASSPLREGGYTF | TGTGCCAGCAGTCCCTTACGGGAAGGCGGCTACACCTTC
TRBJ1-5 | TRBV18 | 15 | . | . | CASSPQQLANQPQHF | TGTGCCAGCTCACCACAACAGCTCGCCAATCAGCCCCAGCATTTT
TRBJ2-4 | TRBV7-2 | 15 | . | . | CASSFGALAKNIQYF | TGTGCCAGCAGCTTTGGGGCGTTAGCCAAAAACATTCAGTACTTC